This passage covers 26 T cell receptor beta chains from one sample sequenced in a study of Ad26.COV2.S vaccination and SARS-CoV-2 variants. Regarding treatment: roughly 19 received Ad26.COV2.S at low or high dose, single or two shots; 5 received placebo; per-sample allocation not given. After the first vaccine or placebo injection, samples were drawn on day 63. Sequencing was performed with immunoSEQ multiplex PCR; in TCRdb, only in-frame clones are kept and a portion is missing. The table has approximately 300,000 clones, approximately 80% seen once. Sequenced material: peripheral blood, taken in a trial of Ad26.COV2.S vaccine versus placebo. The receptors derive from a person aged 18 to 59 who received the Ad26.COV2.S COVID-19 vaccine or a placebo.

CDR3: CASGLVTLAGGNEQFF. The CDR3 nucleotides read TGTGCTAGTGGTTTGGTAACACTAGCAGGTGGAAATGAGCAGTTCTTC. The chain employs TRBV12-5 and TRBJ2-1, with D possibly TRBD2 on 6 matching bases. CDR1 and CDR2 (germline): LGHNT, FRNRAP. Trimming pared 0 bases from V and 7 bases from J, leaving 16 bases between. This CDR3 is 16 amino acids long.

The chain has TRBV7-9 and TRBJ2-3, with TRBD1 matching over 9 bases. The CDR3 has 18 residues. V shed 4 bases, J shed 2 bases, and the junction held 13 bases outside the gene matches. Germline-derived CDR1 and CDR2 are SEHNR and FQNEAQ (reference sequence). CDR3: CASSSTLSRTGDTDTQYF. CDR3 DNA: TGTGCCAGCAGCTCGACCCTTTCGAGGACAGGGGACACAGATACGCAGTATTTT.

This clone appeared a few times. The chain combines TRBV27 with TRBJ2-7; no clear D gene. The V end lost 4 bases, the J end lost 2 bases, and 12 bases lay between the germline ends. The CDR3 length is 14 residues. CDR1 and CDR2 (germline): MNHEY, SMNVEV (reference sequence). CDR3 sequence (DNA): TGTGCCAGCAGTTCGCAAGGGCTAACCTACGAGCAGTACTTC. Residues: CASSSQGLTYEQYF.

This chain connects TRBV5-1 to TRBJ1-5; tentative D call: TRBD1 (6 bases). CDR3 length: 14 amino acids. Germline V lookup: CDR1 SGHRS, CDR2 YFSETQ. V lost 0 bases and J 9 bases, leaving 13 bases between the germline ends. The CDR3 region is CASSLGQGLGPQHF. The DNA of the CDR3 is TGCGCCAGCAGCTTGGGGCAGGGGCTTGGGCCCCAGCATTTT.

In this sample, this clone turned up once. A junction end diverges from the germline sequence, so it may reflect a read error. The gene calls are TRBV3-1 (or the pseudogene TRBV3-2) and TRBJ2-7; 10 nucleotides line up with TRBD2. The germline V gene has CDR1 LGHDT and CDR2 YNNKEL (reference sequence). The CDR3 loop spans 18 amino acids. CDR3 residues: CASSSRGAGGPVSSEQYF. CDR3 DNA sequence: TGTGCCAGCAGCTCCCGGGGAGCGGGGGGGCCAGTTTCCTCCGAGCAGTACTTC.

Written as DNA, the CDR3 is TGTGCCAGCAGCCTTAACAGACAGGGCGTCTACACCTTC. Translation: CASSLNRQGVYTF. This sequence joins TRBV14 and TRBJ1-2, with 7 bases fitting TRBD1. Germline CDR1 SGHDN, CDR2 FVKESK. CDR3 length equals 13 residues. V shed 4 bases and J 10 bases; nucleotides not matched to a gene: 9.

The V and J genes are TRBV6-5 and TRBJ1-1; no clear D. The CDR3 loop spans 14 amino acids. Germline CDR1 and CDR2: MNHEY and SVGAGI. The V and J ends lost 2 bases and 6 bases respectively, with 13 bases between them. CDR3 in DNA: TGTGCCAGCAGTTACGTGGTGGGGAGTCCTGAAGCTTTCTTT. It translates to CASSYVVGSPEAFF.

V gene TRBV19 combines with J gene TRBJ1-2, with a weak D call TRBD1 (5 bases). CDR1 and CDR2 (germline): LNHDA, SQIVND (reference sequence). The CDR3 covers 17 residues. Trimming stripped 5 bases from V and 0 bases from J, with 19 bases between. CDR3 DNA: TGTGCCAGTAGTCCACTCACGGGGGGATCAGCTAACTATGGCTACACCTTC. It specifies CASSPLTGGSANYGYTF.

V and J are TRBV11-2 and TRBJ2-1, with TRBD2 as a possible D gene (5 bases). CDR3 size: 16 residues. Per the germline V gene, CDR1 is SGHAT and CDR2 is FQNNGV. V lost 3 bases and J lost 0, with 12 bases in between. CDR3: CASSFGIGVSYNEQFF. The CDR3, as DNA: TGTGCCAGCAGCTTCGGGATCGGGGTCTCCTACAATGAGCAGTTCTTC. Filled out from reference TRBV11-2 and TRBJ2-1, the complete variable domain reads EAGVAQSPRYKIIEKRQSVAFWCNPISGHATLYWYQQILGQGPKLLIQFQNNGVVDDSQLPKDRFSAERLKGVDSTLKIQPAKLEDSAVYLCASSFGIGVSYNEQFFGPGTRLTVL.

The J gene is TRBJ2-5, the V gene TRBV18; D is unresolved. There are 13 residues in the CDR3. V was shortened by 2 bases and J by 3 bases, with 7 bases between the two germline ends. Germline V lookup: CDR1 KGHSH, CDR2 LQKENI. The CDR3 spells CASSPDIEETQYF. As DNA, the CDR3 is TGTGCCAGCTCACCAGACATCGAAGAGACCCAGTACTTC.

On this clone: The sample has other DNA sequences that encode this CDR3 too. J is TRBJ1-3 and V is TRBV6-5; a possible D gene is TRBD1 (5 bases). V lost 6 bases and J 2 bases, leaving 5 bases between the germline ends. This CDR3 has 12 residues. CDR1 is MNHEY and CDR2 is SVGAGI in the germline V gene. The CDR3: CASRGPGNTIYF. The CDR3 nucleotides are TGTGCCAGCAGGGGGCCTGGAAACACCATATATTTT.

The V call is TRBV4-2, the J call TRBJ2-7, with 7 bases that match TRBD1. Germline loops: CDR1 LGHNA, CDR2 YNFKEQ. J lost 8 bases, V lost 3 bases, and 7 bases had no gene match. The CDR3 is 13 residues long. This CDR3 reads CASSHDRVTQQYF. CDR3 sequence (DNA): TGTGCCAGCAGCCACGACAGGGTGACGCAGCAGTACTTC.

The chain is built from TRBV4-2 and TRBJ2-7; 9 nucleotides align to TRBD2. The CDR3 extends over 18 amino acids. In germline, CDR1 is LGHNA, CDR2 YNFKEQ. V shed 1 base and J 0 bases; nucleotides not matched to a gene: 10. The CDR3: CASSQGVAGATISYEQYF. The CDR3 DNA sequence: TGTGCCAGCAGCCAAGGGGTAGCGGGAGCGACTATCTCCTACGAGCAGTACTTC.

The genes are TRBV2 and TRBJ1-2, with 8 bases identical to TRBD1. The germline gives CDR1 SNHLY, CDR2 FYNNEI. The V gene end was trimmed by 6 bases and the J gene end by 8 bases; junction bases not matched to a gene: 8. The CDR3 sequence is 13 residues long. CDR3 region: CASRRGQGYGYTF. The CDR3 coding sequence is TGTGCCAGCAGACGCGGACAGGGATACGGCTACACCTTC.

J is TRBJ2-5 and V is TRBV5-6, with 7 bases fitting TRBD1. This CDR3 region has 15 residues. CDR1 and CDR2 (germline): SGHDT, YYEEEE. Trimming took 2 bases from V and 6 from J; bases not matched to a gene: 10. CDR3 residues: CASSFPTGDLKTQYF. CDR3 in DNA: TGTGCCAGCAGCTTCCCAACAGGGGATTTGAAGACCCAGTACTTC.

The chain couples TRBV28 to TRBJ2-2; TRBD1 matches at 11 bases. The J segment lost 4 bases and the V segment lost 5 bases, leaving 3 bases of the junction unmatched. The CDR3 is 15 amino acids. Germline V gene sequence: CDR1 MDHEN, CDR2 SYDVKM. The CDR3 reads CASSTGTGGTGELFF. The CDR3 bases are TGTGCCAGCAGTACCGGGACAGGGGGCACCGGGGAGCTGTTTTTT.

This chain uses TRBV5-1 with TRBJ2-6; the D gene is possibly TRBD2 (6 bases). CDR1 and CDR2 (germline): SGHRS, YFSETQ. This CDR3 is built from 16 residues. Trimming removed 2 bases at V and 1 base at J, with 10 bases between. The chain's CDR3 is CASSFLGGSGANVLTF. CDR3 nucleotide sequence: TGCGCCAGCAGCTTCCTGGGGGGTTCTGGGGCCAACGTCCTGACTTTC.

This sequence joins TRBV25-1 and TRBJ2-7, with D possibly TRBD2 on 6 matching bases. CDR1 and CDR2 (germline): MGHDK, SYGVNS. The V end lost 1 base, the J end lost 7 bases, and 17 bases lay between the germline ends. This CDR3 has 15 residues. Here the CDR3 reads CASSEWVGEDEEQYF. The CDR3 bases are TGTGCCAGCAGTGAATGGGTGGGGGAGGATGAAGAGCAGTACTTC.

V usage is TRBV7-9 and J usage is TRBJ1-1; D is ambiguous. The germline CDR1 and CDR2 sequences are SEHNR and FQNEAQ (reference sequence). The CDR3 spans 15 residues. Trimming took off 5 bases at V and 5 bases at J, with 18 bases between the two ends. CDR3 DNA: TGTGCCAGCAGCCCCCTGTCTGGCGCGAGGACTGAAGCTTTCTTT. Amino acid sequence: CASSPLSGARTEAFF.

This chain links TRBV11-2 with TRBJ1-6, with a weak D call TRBD1 (6 bases). CDR1 is SGHAT, CDR2 FQNNGV, per germline. Trimming left V 0 bases short and J 11 bases short, with 11 bases between. The CDR3 totals 14 residues. CDR3 in amino acids: CASSLDRGGTPLHF. The CDR3 coding sequence is TGTGCCAGCAGCTTAGATCGGGGGGGCACACCCCTCCACTTT.

The chain recombines TRBV4-1 with TRBJ2-7, with 7 bases matching TRBD1. Germline CDR1 reads MGHRA; CDR2 reads YSYEKL. The CDR3 is made up of 14 amino acids. V dropped 3 bases and J dropped 3; count of bases not matched to a gene: 5. CDR3: CASSHGDSGYEQYF. The CDR3 nucleotides read TGCGCCAGCAGCCACGGGGACAGCGGCTACGAGCAGTACTTC.

The V call is TRBV9, the J call TRBJ2-7, with D maybe TRBD1 (6 bases). Germline lookup yields CDR1 SGDLS and CDR2 YYNGEE. CDR3 length: 15 amino acids. V was trimmed by 0 bases and J by 5 bases, leaving 15 bases between them. For the CDR3, the DNA is TGTGCCAGCAGCGTAGGCCACTCGGACAGCAACGAGCAGTACTTC. It encodes CASSVGHSDSNEQYF.

The chain is built from TRBV2 and TRBJ2-7; D assignment may be TRBD1 or TRBD2 (5 bases each). The CDR3 is 12 residues long. Germline CDR1 reads SNHLY; CDR2 reads FYNNEI. V was cut by 10 bases and J by 5 bases, with 15 bases left in between. CDR3 sequence (DNA): TGTGCCACGTCCGGGACGTTTAACGAGCAGTACTTC. Its protein is CATSGTFNEQYF.

V usage is TRBV9 and J usage is TRBJ2-5, with D perhaps matching TRBD2 (5 bases). The germline CDR1 and CDR2 sequences are SGDLS and YYNGEE. The CDR3 covers 14 residues. V lost 1 base, J lost 2 bases, and 9 bases lay in between. CDR3: CASSVTSRQETQYF. CDR3 bases: TGTGCCAGCAGCGTAACTAGTAGGCAAGAGACCCAGTACTTC. Together with reference TRBV9 and TRBJ2-5, the CDR3 gives the full variable domain: DSGVTQTPKHLITATGQRVTLRCSPRSGDLSVYWYQQSLDQGLQFLIQYYNGEERAKGNILERFSAQQFPDLHSELNLSSLELGDSALYFCASSVTSRQETQYFGPGTRLLVL.

The table lists this clone with many counts. The gene calls are TRBV5-1 and TRBJ1-3; 7 bases are shared with TRBD1. The CDR3 runs to 17 residues. The J segment lost 4 bases and the V segment lost 0 bases, leaving 10 bases of the junction unmatched. Germline loops: CDR1 SGHRS, CDR2 YFSETQ. The CDR3 spells CASSLGAGGSYGNTIYF. CDR3 nucleotides: TGCGCCAGCAGCTTGGGGGCAGGGGGTTCGTACGGAAACACCATATATTTT. The full variable domain, completed using reference TRBV5-1 and TRBJ1-3, is KAGVTQTPRYLIKTRGQQVTLSCSPISGHRSVSWYQQTPGQGLQFLFEYFSETQRNKGNFPGRFSGRQFSNSRSEMNVSTLELGDSALYLCASSLGAGGSYGNTIYFGEGSWLTVV.

The chain carries TRBV4-2 and TRBJ1-6; 10 nucleotides line up with TRBD1. The junction had 5 bases not matched to a gene; V was cut back by 1 base and J by 8 bases. The CDR3 is 16 residues long. Germline values: CDR1 LGHNA, CDR2 YNFKEQ. CDR3 amino acids: CASSQVVGTGDSPLHF. As DNA, the CDR3 is TGTGCCAGCAGCCAAGTCGTCGGGACAGGGGATTCACCCCTCCACTTT.